A selection of T cell receptor beta chains follows, all from one sample in a study of OX40 agonist ivuxolimab in advanced cancers. The method was immunoSEQ multiplex PCR; TCRdb's version includes in-frame clones alone and lacks a portion of them. Of approximately 160,000 clones listed, 94% are singletons. The source was CD4+ or CD8+ T cells sorted from blood, collected in a trial of the OX40 agonist ivuxolimab. These TCRs come from an adult with an advanced solid tumor such as melanoma, head and neck, liver or kidney cancer. CDR3s include the opening cysteine and the closing phenylalanine or tryptophan. A D gene is named only where the DNA matches it firmly. Part of the rows lack a size; the others show once, few, many or a class for expanded clones.

clone_size j_call d_call v_call cdr3_aa cdr3_nt
. TRBJ1-5 TRBD1 TRBV6-1 CASSAPGQGGQPQHF TGTGCCAGCAGTGCCCCGGGACAGGGGGGTCAGCCCCAGCATTTT
. TRBJ2-7 TRBD1 TRBV5-4 CASSLWTGVEQYF TGTGCCAGCAGCCTATGGACAGGGGTTGAGCAGTACTTC
. TRBJ2-7 . TRBV28 CATLEGAARKKHF TGTGCCACCCTGGAGGGGGCGGCAAGGAAAAAGCACTTC
. TRBJ1-1 TRBD1 TRBV7-8 CASSLARLGGPEAFF TGTGCCAGCAGCTTAGCGCGGCTAGGGGGCCCTGAAGCTTTCTTT
. TRBJ1-1 . TRBV7-2 CASSSRTSQAFF TGTGCCAGCAGCTCTCGGACGTCTCAAGCTTTCTTT
. TRBJ2-2 . TRBV18 CASSPQTVFDTGELFF TGTGCCAGCTCACCACAGACCGTCTTCGACACCGGGGAGCTGTTTTTT
. TRBJ2-2 TRBD1 TRBV7-8 CASSLGTGWTGELFF TGTGCCAGCAGCCTCGGGACAGGGTGGACCGGGGAGCTGTTTTTT
. TRBJ2-1 TRBD2 TRBV11-3 CASSLTSGFGEQFF TGTGCCAGCAGCTTGACTAGCGGGTTTGGGGAGCAGTTCTTC
. TRBJ2-1 TRBD2 TRBV7-8 CASSGTSGSVFFNEQFF TGTGCCAGCAGCGGGACTAGCGGGAGCGTGTTTTTCAATGAGCAGTTCTTC
. TRBJ2-7 . TRBV28 CASSLWSGEGSYEQYF TGTGCCAGCAGTTTATGGTCGGGAGAGGGTTCCTACGAGCAGTACTTC
. TRBJ1-3 . TRBV5-5 CASSPGTSSSGNTIYF TGTGCCAGCAGCCCCGGGACTTCCTCCTCTGGAAACACCATATATTTT
. TRBJ1-1 TRBD1 TRBV2 CASRLRQGNTEAFF TGTGCCAGCAGACTCCGACAGGGGAACACTGAAGCTTTCTTT
. TRBJ2-3 . TRBV18 CASSPPPWASTDTQYF TGTGCCAGCTCACCACCCCCTTGGGCTAGCACAGATACGCAGTATTTT
. TRBJ1-1 . TRBV7-9 CASSLGQVNTEAFF TGTGCCAGCAGCTTAGGACAGGTGAACACTGAAGCTTTCTTT
. TRBJ1-5 . TRBV30 CAWSEGSDQPQHF TGTGCCTGGAGTGAAGGGTCGGATCAGCCCCAGCATTTT
. TRBJ1-1 . TRBV6-6 CASTPRVVNTEAFF TGTGCCAGCACCCCCAGGGTGGTGAACACTGAAGCTTTCTTT
. TRBJ2-3 TRBD2 TRBV6-6 CASRGFREEGQAQYF TGTGCCAGCAGAGGATTCCGGGAGGAGGGGCAGGCGCAGTATTTT
. TRBJ1-2 . TRBV7-3 CASSLGQKTGYTF TGTGCCAGCAGCTTAGGACAGAAAACGGGCTACACCTTC
. TRBJ1-1 . TRBV28 CASSPGHAPNTEAFF TGTGCCAGCAGTCCCGGACATGCACCGAACACTGAAGCTTTCTTT
. TRBJ2-7 TRBD2 TRBV19 CASSASGGATYEQYF TGTGCCAGTAGTGCTAGCGGGGGCGCAACCTACGAGCAGTACTTC
few TRBJ2-1 . TRBV4-3 CASSQVSWDNEQFF TGCGCCAGCAGCCAAGTTTCCTGGGACAATGAGCAGTTCTTC
. TRBJ1-5 . TRBV28 CASSFREFSNQPQHF TGTGCCAGCAGTTTCAGAGAATTCAGCAATCAGCCCCAGCATTTT
. TRBJ1-1 . TRBV7-9 CASSLARGGAAFF TGTGCCAGCAGCTTAGCACGCGGGGGCGCAGCTTTCTTT
once TRBJ2-7 TRBD2 TRBV7-2 CASTVRGGRSYEQYF TGTGCCAGCACCGTTCGGGGAGGGAGGTCCTACGAGCAGTACTTC
. TRBJ1-2 . TRBV6-5 CASSLDNYGYTF TGTGCCAGCAGCTTAGATAACTATGGCTACACCTTC
. TRBJ2-4 TRBD2 TRBV6-1 CASSEGSSGRARGKNIQYF TGTGCCAGCAGTGAAGGATCTAGCGGGAGGGCCCGGGGCAAAAACATTCAGTACTTC
. TRBJ1-1 . TRBV6-5 CASRESGTAEAFF TGTGCCAGCAGAGAATCCGGGACGGCGGAAGCTTTCTTT
. TRBJ1-5 TRBD1 TRBV4-1 CASSQDYRVAVDRGDQPQHF TGCGCCAGCAGCCAAGATTATCGAGTTGCTGTGGACAGGGGTGATCAGCCCCAGCATTTT
. TRBJ1-6 . TRBV7-9 CASSAMTLPGGSPLHF TGTGCCAGCAGCGCTATGACCCTACCCGGGGGTTCACCCCTCCACTTT
. TRBJ1-1 TRBD1 TRBV4-3 CASSQRTGVVNTEAFF TGCGCCAGCAGCCAACGGACAGGGGTGGTGAACACTGAAGCTTTCTTT
. TRBJ2-2 . TRBV6-5 CASSYPRSPPGELFF TGTGCCAGCAGTTACCCCCGATCCCCCCCGGGGGAGCTGTTTTTT
. TRBJ2-7 . TRBV28 CAISSGDYEQYF TGTGCTATTTCCTCCGGGGATTACGAGCAGTACTTC
. TRBJ2-7 TRBD1 TRBV28 CASSQPGGPTYEQYF TGTGCCAGCAGTCAACCAGGGGGTCCGACCTACGAGCAGTACTTC
. TRBJ2-2 . TRBV15 CATSRDRPSGELFF TGTGCCACCAGCAGAGATAGGCCGAGCGGGGAGCTGTTTTTT
. TRBJ1-1 . TRBV5-1 CASSRGGSNTEAFF TGCGCCAGCAGCCGGGGTGGATCGAACACTGAAGCTTTCTTT
. TRBJ2-5 . TRBV29-1 CSVEPWAETQYF TGCAGCGTTGAGCCCTGGGCGGAGACCCAGTACTTC
. TRBJ2-3 . TRBV6-5 CASSWSTSTDTQYF TGTGCCAGCAGTTGGTCGACTAGCACAGATACGCAGTATTTT
. TRBJ2-7 . TRBV6-5 CACWSGAEGEQYF TGTGCCTGCTGGTCGGGGGCCGAGGGCGAGCAGTACTTC
. TRBJ1-1 . TRBV2 CASGRRGAGEAFF TGTGCCAGCGGCAGGAGGGGGGCAGGTGAAGCTTTCTTT
. TRBJ2-2 . TRBV18 CASSPGSDTGELFF TGTGCCAGCTCACCGGGATCTGACACCGGGGAGCTGTTTTTT
. TRBJ1-1 TRBD1 TRBV6-1 CASRTGGIRTEAFF TGTGCCAGTAGGACAGGAGGTATTAGGACTGAAGCTTTCTTT
. TRBJ2-3 TRBD2 TRBV5-1 CASSSLAGGRDTQYF TGCGCCAGCAGCAGCCTAGCGGGGGGGCGAGATACGCAGTATTTT
. TRBJ2-3 . TRBV7-9 CASSLSGSTDTQYF TGTGCCAGCAGCCTTAGCGGAAGCACAGATACGCAGTATTTT
. TRBJ1-5 . TRBV28 CASSLEGNGNQPQHF TGTGCCAGCAGTTTAGAAGGGAACGGAAATCAGCCCCAGCATTTT